This entry is about one T cell receptor beta chain. The antigen is undetermined. The sample originates from a study of cytomegalovirus exposure and HLA in healthy donors. Overall study results and limits: The study labeled fewer than 200 TCR beta chains cytomegalovirus-associated. Among the CMV-associated chains, three were confirmed in vitro as specific for CMV antigens.

Produced via immunoSEQ multiplex PCR; TCRdb's table is partial and in-frame only. The sample has fewer than 200,000 clones; more than 75% are singletons. CDR3 length equals 14 residues. V lost 2 bases to trimming and J lost 9 bases, with 15 bases between them. Germline V gene data show CDR1 as SGDLS and CDR2 as YYNGEE. Sample: PBMCs. This sequence originates from a woman aged 25-40 years in good health and CMV-seronegative. The chain recombines TRBV9 with TRBJ1-5; D perhaps matches TRBD1 (5 bases). The CDR3 region is CASSVGQGRGPQHF. The CDR3 DNA reads TGTGCCAGCAGCGTCGGGCAGGGTAGGGGGCCCCAGCATTTT.